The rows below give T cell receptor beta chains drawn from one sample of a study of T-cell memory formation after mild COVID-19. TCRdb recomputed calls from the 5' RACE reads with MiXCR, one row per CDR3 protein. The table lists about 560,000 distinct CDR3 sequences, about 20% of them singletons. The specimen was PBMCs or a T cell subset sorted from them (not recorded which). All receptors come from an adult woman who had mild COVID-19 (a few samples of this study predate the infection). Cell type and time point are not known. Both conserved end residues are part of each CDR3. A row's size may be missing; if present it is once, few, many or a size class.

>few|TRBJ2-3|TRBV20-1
CSATRTSPVISTDTQYF
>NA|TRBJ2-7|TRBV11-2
CASSWGQSSYEQYF
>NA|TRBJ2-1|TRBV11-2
CASSRILPGQGAGEQFF
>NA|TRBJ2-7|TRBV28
CASSVDQVRYEQYF
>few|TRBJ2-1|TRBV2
CASSGLAGGPVKQFF
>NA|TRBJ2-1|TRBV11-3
CASSLEVLAGGPLSYNEQFF
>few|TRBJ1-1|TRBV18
CASSPREGMDTEAFF
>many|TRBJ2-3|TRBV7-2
CASSQGRGQTDTQYF
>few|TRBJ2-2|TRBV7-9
CASSRTSGRDYPNTGELFF
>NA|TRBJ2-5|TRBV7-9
CASSPRAGDRDIYF
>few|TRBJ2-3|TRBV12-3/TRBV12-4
CASSFLGQATDTQYF
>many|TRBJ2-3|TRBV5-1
CASSPMNTDTQYF
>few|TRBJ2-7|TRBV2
CASRGNFRGEQYF
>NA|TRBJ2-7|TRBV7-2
CASNTGTGRTEQYF
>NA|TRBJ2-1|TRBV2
CASGTGQFEQFF
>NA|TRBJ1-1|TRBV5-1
CASSTGPVAEAFF
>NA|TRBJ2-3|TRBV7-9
CASSRWYDTQYF
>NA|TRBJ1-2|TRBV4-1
CASAAVEGNYGYTF
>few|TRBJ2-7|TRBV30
CAWGDYEQYF
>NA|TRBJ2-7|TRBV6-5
CASTKQAGGSYEQYF
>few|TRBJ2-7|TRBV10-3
CAISVGANSYEQYF
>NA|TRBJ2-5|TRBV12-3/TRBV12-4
CASRGTPGAQYF
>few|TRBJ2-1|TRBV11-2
CASSLGHGSGSPVNEQFF
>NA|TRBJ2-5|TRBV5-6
CASSFEGGAPETQYF
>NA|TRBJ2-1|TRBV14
CASSQTLGQINEQFF
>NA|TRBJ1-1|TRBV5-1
CASSLKFGQGANTEAFF
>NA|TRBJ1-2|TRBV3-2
CASSHPGQIYGYTF
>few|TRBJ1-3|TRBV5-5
CASSFGTGDSGNTIYF
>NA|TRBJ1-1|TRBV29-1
CSVEGQTGTEAFF